This record concerns one T cell receptor (beta chain) sequence. The assay was immunoSEQ multiplex PCR, and TCRdb's table has in-frame clones only and misses some. The sample includes 90,000 to 150,000 clones, approximately 93% of them seen just once. This sample stems from a study of T cell changes during pregnancy in multiple sclerosis. In germline, CDR1 is MGHDK, CDR2 SYGVNS. This CDR3 comprises 14 residues. J gave up 9 bases and V 2 bases, and 7 bases lay outside the gene matches. Sequenced material: peripheral blood, taken before pregnancy. This TCR derives from a female donor with multiple sclerosis, enrolled in a pregnancy study. The genes are TRBV25-1 and TRBJ2-7, with 10 positions matching TRBD2. The CDR3 sequence: CASSEPAGGRVQYF. The CDR3 DNA follows: TGTGCCAGCAGTGAACCAGCGGGAGGGCGGGTGCAGTACTTC.